The rows below give T cell receptor beta chains drawn from one sample of a study of OX40 agonist ivuxolimab in advanced cancers. Clones were sequenced by immunoSEQ multiplex PCR, and TCRdb holds only the in-frame ones, with some missing. Of about 79,000 clones in the sample, around 82% are singletons; the top ten hold 3% to 4.5%. The input for sequencing was CD4+ or CD8+ T cells sorted from blood, taken in a trial of the OX40 agonist ivuxolimab. The source of these receptors is an adult with an advanced solid tumor such as melanoma, head and neck, liver or kidney cancer. Both conserved end residues are part of each CDR3. Fields, in order: V gene, CDR3 protein.

TRBV11-2 | CASSLSGEETQYF
TRBV27 | CASSLALGEQYF
TRBV19 | CASRGRSTDTQYF
TRBV11-3 | CASSLDGSTDTQYF
TRBV6-1 | CAGRPHSGANVLTF
TRBV9 | CASSVGTTTSTDTQYF
TRBV19 | CASSMQGALGLAGVRDTQYF
TRBV7-2 | CASSLGQLNSGNTIYF
TRBV28 | CATEGGTGFYEQFF
TRBV7-2 | CASDLQGARNTEAFF
TRBV28 | CASSLSDSDTQYF
TRBV7-9 | CASSHARESNEKLFF
TRBV2 | CAMRGESDTQYF
TRBV4-1 | CASTLDRWDYEQYF
TRBV30 | CAWSRDRDEQYF
TRBV9 | CASSPAEGERLSGNTIYF
TRBV5-4 | CASSASLTMNTEAFF
TRBV27 | CASRVLGTGGNTGELFF
TRBV4-1 | CASSILTSGRTEQYF
TRBV10-3 | CAGASADLQETQYF
TRBV5-6 | CASSMIGMNTGELFF
TRBV30 | CAWSAQTWGYTF
TRBV6-5 | CASSGTRNSYEQYF
TRBV28 | CASSRGTYEQYF
TRBV19 | CASSSQPYSNQPQHF
TRBV6-5 | CATNPGTSYNEQFF
TRBV4-1 | CASSQASGLGKQFF
TRBV7-9 | CASSWIGETQYF
TRBV30 | CAWSLWTGTASYEQYF
TRBV7-6 | CASSLEAGGQYTGELFF